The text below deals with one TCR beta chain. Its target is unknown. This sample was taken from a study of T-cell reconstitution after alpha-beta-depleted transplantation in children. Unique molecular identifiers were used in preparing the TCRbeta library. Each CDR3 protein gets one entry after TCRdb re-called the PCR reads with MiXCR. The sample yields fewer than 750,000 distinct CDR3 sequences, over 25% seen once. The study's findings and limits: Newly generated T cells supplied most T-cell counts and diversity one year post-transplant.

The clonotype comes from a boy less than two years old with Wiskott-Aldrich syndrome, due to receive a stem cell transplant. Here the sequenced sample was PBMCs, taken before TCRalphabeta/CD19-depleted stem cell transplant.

The CDR3 sequence is CASSSPDYRNTGELFF. CDR3 nucleotide sequence: TGTGCCAGCAGCTCCCCGGACTACCGGAACACCGGGGAGCTGTTTTTT. V is TRBV11-2 and J is TRBJ2-2, with a tentative D call TRBD2 (6 bases). CDR1 and CDR2 from the germline V gene are SGHAT and FQNNGV. The CDR3 runs to 16 residues. The V end lost 4 bases, the J end lost 1 base, and 13 bases lay between the germline ends.